One sample yielded the 21 T cell receptor beta chains listed below, sequenced in a study of OX40 agonist ivuxolimab in advanced cancers. Only in-frame clones appear in the TCRdb table, and some are missing; sequencing was by immunoSEQ multiplex PCR. The data contain roughly 70,000 clones, around 84% of them singletons. The material was CD4+ or CD8+ T cells sorted from blood, obtained in a trial of the OX40 agonist ivuxolimab. Source of these receptors: an adult with an advanced solid tumor such as melanoma, head and neck, liver or kidney cancer.

This chain uses TRBV28 with TRBJ2-2, with 7 nucleotides matching TRBD1. Trimming cost V 7 bases and J 5 bases; bases outside gene matches: 7. Per germline, CDR1 MDHEN and CDR2 SYDVKM. The CDR3 contains 14 residues. This CDR3 reads CASIIQGWTGELFF. The DNA of the CDR3 is TGTGCCAGCATCATACAGGGGTGGACCGGGGAGCTGTTTTTT.

This sequence joins TRBV27 and TRBJ1-5; D may be TRBD1 (5 bases). Trimming removed 5 bases from V and 0 bases from J, with 14 bases in between. This CDR3 contains 16 residues. CDR1 and CDR2 (germline): MNHEY, SMNVEV (reference sequence). The CDR3 DNA reads TGTGCCAGCAGTCGACAGAAGGGAACTAGCAATCAGCCCCAGCATTTT. It yields the protein CASSRQKGTSNQPQHF.

The chain joins TRBV2 to TRBJ1-6, with 7 bases lining up with TRBD1. J was trimmed by 5 bases and V by 3 bases; bases with no gene match: 7. CDR3 length: 16 residues. Germline V gives CDR1 SNHLY, CDR2 FYNNEI. The DNA of the CDR3 is TGTGCCAGCAGTGACCTAACAGGGGCCCATAATTCACCCCTCCACTTT. Residues: CASSDLTGAHNSPLHF.

The chain couples TRBV5-1 to TRBJ2-5, with 12 bases lining up with TRBD2. Looked up from germline, CDR1 is SGHRS and CDR2 is YFSETQ. Trimming removed 3 bases from V and 3 bases from J; junction bases left unmatched: 9. The CDR3 loop spans 17 amino acids. CDR3 DNA: TGCGCCAGCAGCTCCACACTATCTAGCGGGAGGGAAGAGACCCAGTACTTC. Translated, it gives CASSSTLSSGREETQYF. Drawing the rest from reference TRBV5-1 and TRBJ2-5, the complete variable domain is KAGVTQTPRYLIKTRGQQVTLSCSPISGHRSVSWYQQTPGQGLQFLFEYFSETQRNKGNFPGRFSGRQFSNSRSEMNVSTLELGDSALYLCASSSTLSSGREETQYFGPGTRLLVL.

The rearrangement joins TRBV18 to TRBJ1-1; D gene ambiguous. CDR3 size: 12 residues. V dropped 3 bases and J dropped 1 base, with 3 bases sitting between them. Per germline, CDR1 KGHSH and CDR2 LQKENI. The CDR3 protein is CASSPGNTEAFF. CDR3 in DNA: TGTGCCAGCTCACCGGGGAACACTGAAGCTTTCTTT.

The gene calls are TRBV7-7 and TRBJ2-6, with D unclear. Germline V gene lookup returns CDR1 SSHAT and CDR2 FNYEAQ (reference sequence). The CDR3 has 15 residues. V shed 7 bases and J shed 4 bases, with 14 bases lying between them. CDR3 coding DNA: TGTGCCAGCACGGGCCCTAAACTGGGGGCCAACGTCCTGACTTTC. Translated: CASTGPKLGANVLTF.

This clone was detected once. The CDR3 sequence: CASSPPGQRNTIYF. DNA of the CDR3: TGTGCCAGCTCACCACCGGGACAGCGAAACACCATATATTTT. The chain uses TRBV18 and TRBJ1-3, with 7 bases matching TRBD1. With 0 bases clipped from V and 5 bases from J, the junction kept 1 base outside the gene matches. Germline CDR1 and CDR2: KGHSH and LQKENI. The CDR3 is made up of 14 amino acids.

This clone was detected once. The chain is built from TRBV29-1 and TRBJ1-3, with no clear D. This CDR3 is 13 amino acids long. The germline CDR1 and CDR2 sequences are SQVTM and ANQGSEA. Trimming shortened V by 2 bases and J by 0 bases, and 5 bases separated the two germline ends. CDR3 DNA: TGCAGCGTTGAACGGGTCTCTGGAAACACCATATATTTT. This codes for CSVERVSGNTIYF.

The CDR3 sequence is CASRGGAWLQETQYF. In nucleotides, the CDR3 is TGTGCCAGCAGGGGGGGGGCCTGGTTACAAGAGACCCAGTACTTC. J is TRBJ2-5 and V is TRBV27, with D maybe TRBD2 (7 bases). V shed 6 bases and J shed 2 bases, with 16 bases lying between them. Germline V lookup: CDR1 MNHEY, CDR2 SMNVEV (reference sequence). This CDR3 has 15 amino acids.

This chain uses TRBV4-1 with TRBJ2-1, with D uncertain. CDR1 and CDR2 from the germline V gene are MGHRA and YSYEKL. The CDR3 is 14 amino acids. V lost 3 bases, J lost 5 bases, and 11 bases lay in between. The CDR3 DNA reads as TGCGCCAGCAGCCAGGGGATGGAGAACAATGAGCAGTTCTTC. It codes for CASSQGMENNEQFF.

The chain recombines TRBV27 with TRBJ1-4; a possible D gene is TRBD1 (5 bases). Germline V gene sequence: CDR1 MNHEY, CDR2 SMNVEV (reference sequence). This CDR3 has 14 amino acids. Between the trimmed V and J ends, which lost 3 bases and 6 bases, there was a span of 11 bases. This chain's CDR3 is CASSLVGRHEKLFF. CDR3 sequence (DNA): TGTGCCAGCAGTTTGGTGGGGCGTCATGAAAAACTGTTTTTT.

A single count supports this clone. This CDR3 reads CAISGSSSYNEQFF. CDR3 nucleotides: TGTGCCATCAGCGGTAGTAGCTCCTACAATGAGCAGTTCTTC. The gene calls are TRBV10-3 and TRBJ2-1; D unclear. This CDR3 is built from 14 residues. Trimming took off 6 bases at V and 0 bases at J, with 9 bases between the two ends. Germline values: CDR1 ENHRY, CDR2 SYGVKD.

V gene TRBV4-2 combines with J gene TRBJ1-5; a possible D gene is TRBD1 (5 bases). From germline, CDR1 is LGHNA and CDR2 YNFKEQ. V was trimmed by 5 bases and J by 0 bases, leaving 11 bases between them. The CDR3 length is 15 residues. The CDR3 region has the DNA TGTGCCAGCAGCTTGCAGGGATTTAGCAATCAGCCCCAGCATTTT. Residues: CASSLQGFSNQPQHF.

The genes are TRBV30 and TRBJ2-1; D unclear. CDR1 and CDR2 from the germline V gene are GTSNPN and SVGIG (reference sequence). The CDR3 covers 14 residues. V was shortened by 1 base and J by 5 bases, with 12 bases between the two germline ends. The CDR3 region has the DNA TGTGCCTGGAGTGCGTTCCCTACGAACAATGAGCAGTTCTTC. This translates into CAWSAFPTNNEQFF. Full variable domain (missing parts from reference TRBV30 and TRBJ2-1): SQTIHQWPATLVQPVGSPLSLECTVEGTSNPNLYWYRQAAGRGLQLLFYSVGIGQISSEVPQNLSASRPQDRQFILSSKKLLLSDSGFYLCAWSAFPTNNEQFFGPGTRLTVL.

In the case of this clone: A much larger clonotype is one base distant, so this may be a read error. The V gene is TRBV5-4, the J gene TRBJ2-3; 7 bases fit TRBD2. V lost 5 bases to trimming and J lost 1 base; unmatched junction nucleotides: 1. This CDR3 is built from 13 residues. Germline V CDR1 and CDR2: SGHNT, YYREEE (reference sequence). The CDR3 sequence: CASRAGGTDTQYF. For the CDR3, the DNA is TGTGCCAGCAGGGCGGGGGGCACAGATACGCAGTATTTT.

The rearrangement uses TRBV7-9 and TRBJ1-1, with a weak D call TRBD1 (6 bases). The CDR3 consists of 15 residues. From germline, CDR1 is SEHNR and CDR2 FQNEAQ (reference sequence). Trimming left V 1 base short and J 1 base short, with 10 bases between. As DNA, the CDR3 is TGTGCCAGCAGCTTAGTTACAGGGTCGAACACTGAAGCTTTCTTT. Amino acids: CASSLVTGSNTEAFF.

This clone has a single count. V is TRBV4-1 and J is TRBJ2-3, with TRBD1 matching over 7 bases. After removal of 0 bases from V and 0 bases from J, the junction contained 9 bases not matched to a gene. The CDR3 sequence is 18 residues long. Germline CDR1 is MGHRA and CDR2 is YSYEKL. DNA for the CDR3: TGCGCCAGCAGCCAAGATGTGACAGGGATGGGGAGCACAGATACGCAGTATTTT. Its translation is CASSQDVTGMGSTDTQYF.

The CDR3 DNA reads TGTGCCAGCAGTCCGGTGGACGTCTCCTACGAGCAGTACTTC. It translates to CASSPVDVSYEQYF. V and J are TRBV27 and TRBJ2-7; D is ambiguous. Between the trimmed V and J ends, which lost 5 bases and 0 bases, there was a span of 11 bases. This CDR3 contains 14 residues. CDR1 is MNHEY and CDR2 is SMNVEV in the germline V gene (reference sequence).

The chain recombines TRBV6-1 with TRBJ1-4; D gene ambiguous. CDR3 length: 14 residues. Looked up from germline, CDR1 is MNHNS and CDR2 is SASEGT. V lost 7 bases and J 3 bases, leaving 12 bases between the germline ends. CDR3 bases: TGTGCCAGCACCCACCCGGGAGCTAATGAAAAACTGTTTTTT. Its protein product is CASTHPGANEKLFF.

The rearrangement links TRBV5-1 to TRBJ1-2, with no clear D. The CDR3 runs 13 residues. The germline CDR1 and CDR2 sequences are SGHRS and YFSETQ. Deletions cut 4 bases from V and 7 bases from J, with 14 bases between. In DNA form, the CDR3 reads TGCGCCAGCAGCCCCAATGCGAGAGGTGGCTACACCTTC. Its protein product is CASSPNARGGYTF. The variable domain in full, with the rest retrieved from reference TRBV5-1 and TRBJ1-2, is KAGVTQTPRYLIKTRGQQVTLSCSPISGHRSVSWYQQTPGQGLQFLFEYFSETQRNKGNFPGRFSGRQFSNSRSEMNVSTLELGDSALYLCASSPNARGGYTFGSGTRLTVV.

CDR3 nucleotides: TGTGCCAGTAGTACGCGACCCGGGACACCCTACGAGCAGTACTTC. Amino acids: CASSTRPGTPYEQYF. The V gene is TRBV19, the J gene TRBJ2-7; weak D call: TRBD1 (6 bases). The CDR3 spans 15 residues. Germline assignment: CDR1 LNHDA and CDR2 SQIVND (reference sequence). Trimming stripped 4 bases from V and 2 bases from J, with 15 bases between.